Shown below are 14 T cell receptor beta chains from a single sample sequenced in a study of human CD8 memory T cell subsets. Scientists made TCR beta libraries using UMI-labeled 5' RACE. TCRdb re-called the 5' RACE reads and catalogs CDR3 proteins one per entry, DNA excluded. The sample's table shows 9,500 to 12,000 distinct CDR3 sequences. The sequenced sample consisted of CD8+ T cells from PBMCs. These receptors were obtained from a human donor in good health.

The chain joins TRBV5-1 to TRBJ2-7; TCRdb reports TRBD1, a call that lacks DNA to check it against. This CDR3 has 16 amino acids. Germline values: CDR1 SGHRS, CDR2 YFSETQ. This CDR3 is CASSLALTGSAYEQYF.

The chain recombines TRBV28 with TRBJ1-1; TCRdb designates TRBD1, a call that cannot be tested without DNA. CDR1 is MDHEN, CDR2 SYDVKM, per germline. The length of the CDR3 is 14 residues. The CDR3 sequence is CASTLGQGNTEAFF.

CDR3 protein: CASSRDREVYNSPLHF. This chain uses TRBV5-1 with TRBJ1-6; checking the TCRdb D call of TRBD1 is not possible without DNA. The CDR3 extends over 16 amino acids. Looked up from germline, CDR1 is SGHRS and CDR2 is YFSETQ.

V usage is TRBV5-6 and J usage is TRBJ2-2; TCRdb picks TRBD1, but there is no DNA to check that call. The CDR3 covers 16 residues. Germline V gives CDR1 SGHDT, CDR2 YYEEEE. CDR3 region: CASSLQRDRDTGELFF.

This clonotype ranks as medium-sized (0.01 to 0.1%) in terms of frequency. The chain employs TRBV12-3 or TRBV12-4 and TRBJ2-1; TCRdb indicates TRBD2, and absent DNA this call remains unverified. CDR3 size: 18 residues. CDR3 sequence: CASHPGTSGTPSYNEQFF.

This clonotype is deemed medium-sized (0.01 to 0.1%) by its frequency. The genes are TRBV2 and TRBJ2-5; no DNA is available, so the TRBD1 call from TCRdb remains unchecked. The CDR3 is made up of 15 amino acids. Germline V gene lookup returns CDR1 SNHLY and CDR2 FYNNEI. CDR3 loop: CASSEALAGRETQYF.

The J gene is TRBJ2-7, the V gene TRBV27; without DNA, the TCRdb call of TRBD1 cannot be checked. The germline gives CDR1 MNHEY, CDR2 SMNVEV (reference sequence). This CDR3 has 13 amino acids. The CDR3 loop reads CASSLSGGPEQYF.

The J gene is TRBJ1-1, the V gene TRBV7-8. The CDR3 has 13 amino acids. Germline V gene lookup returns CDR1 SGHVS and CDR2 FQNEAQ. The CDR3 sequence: CASSSSGTTEAFF.

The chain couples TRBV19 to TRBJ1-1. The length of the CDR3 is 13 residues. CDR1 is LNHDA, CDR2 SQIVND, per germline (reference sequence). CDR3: CASTGTLGPEAFF.

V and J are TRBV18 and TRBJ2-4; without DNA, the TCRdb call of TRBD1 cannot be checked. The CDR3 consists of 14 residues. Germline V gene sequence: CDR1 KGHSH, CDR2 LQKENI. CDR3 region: CASSPVQGGNIQYF.

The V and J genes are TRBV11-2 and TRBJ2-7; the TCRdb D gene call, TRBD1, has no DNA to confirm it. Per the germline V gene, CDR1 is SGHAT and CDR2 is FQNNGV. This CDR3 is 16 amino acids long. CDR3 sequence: CASRGAGTGEAYEQYF. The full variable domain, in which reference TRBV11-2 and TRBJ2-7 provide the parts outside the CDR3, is EAGVAQSPRYKIIEKRQSVAFWCNPISGHATLYWYQQILGQGPKLLIQFQNNGVVDDSQLPKDRFSAERLKGVDSTLKIQPAKLEDSAVYLCASRGAGTGEAYEQYFGPGTRLTVT.

CDR3 loop: CASSRDLSYNEQFF. The V gene is TRBV10-1, the J gene TRBJ2-1; TCRdb names TRBD2, which stays unverified in the absence of DNA. The CDR3 is made up of 14 amino acids. Germline-derived CDR1 and CDR2 are WNHNN and SYGVQD (reference sequence).

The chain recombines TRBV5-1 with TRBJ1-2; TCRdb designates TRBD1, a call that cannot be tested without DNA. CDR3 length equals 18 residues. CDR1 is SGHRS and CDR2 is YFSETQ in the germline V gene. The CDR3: CASSLGLPGTGFNYGYTF.

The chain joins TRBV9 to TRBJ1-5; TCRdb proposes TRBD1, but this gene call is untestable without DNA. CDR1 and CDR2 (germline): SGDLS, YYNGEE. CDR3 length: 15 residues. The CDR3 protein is CASSVGWGTDQPQHF. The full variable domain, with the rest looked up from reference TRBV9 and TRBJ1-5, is DSGVTQTPKHLITATGQRVTLRCSPRSGDLSVYWYQQSLDQGLQFLIQYYNGEERAKGNILERFSAQQFPDLHSELNLSSLELGDSALYFCASSVGWGTDQPQHFGDGTRLSIL.